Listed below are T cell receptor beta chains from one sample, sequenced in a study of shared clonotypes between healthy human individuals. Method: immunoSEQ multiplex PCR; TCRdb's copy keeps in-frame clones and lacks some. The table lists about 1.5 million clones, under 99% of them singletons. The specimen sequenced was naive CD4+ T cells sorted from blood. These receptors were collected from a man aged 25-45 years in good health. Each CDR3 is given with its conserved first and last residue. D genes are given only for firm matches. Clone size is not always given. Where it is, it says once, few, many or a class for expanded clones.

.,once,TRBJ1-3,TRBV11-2,CASSLAGGNTIYF
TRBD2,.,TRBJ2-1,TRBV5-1,CASSLGSGRPTYNEQFF
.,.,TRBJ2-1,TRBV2,CASIDLAGSFIINEQFF
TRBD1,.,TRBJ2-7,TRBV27,CASSRTGPSYEQYF
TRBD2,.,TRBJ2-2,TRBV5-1,CASSPTSGSSLGTGELFF
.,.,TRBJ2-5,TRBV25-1,CASRTVVGSQYF
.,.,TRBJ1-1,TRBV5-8,CASSLSPGPITTEAFF
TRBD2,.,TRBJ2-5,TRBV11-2,CASRRVAGVAQETQYF
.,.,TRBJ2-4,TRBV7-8,CASSTNTGFGITQYF
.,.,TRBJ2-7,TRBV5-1,CASSLLPDYEQYF
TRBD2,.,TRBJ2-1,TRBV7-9,CASSHFPSGRGYNEQFF
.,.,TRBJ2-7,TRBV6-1,CASSRTETYEQYF
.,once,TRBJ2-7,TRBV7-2,CASSLLGDSYEQYF
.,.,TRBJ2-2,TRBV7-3,CASSLTSAMRNTGELFF
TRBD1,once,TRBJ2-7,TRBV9,CASSPTGGYYEQYF
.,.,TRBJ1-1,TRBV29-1,CSVEETNRGTEAFF
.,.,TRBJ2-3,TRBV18,CASSPPGQGGADTQYF
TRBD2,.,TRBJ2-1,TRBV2,CALAGLAGEQFF
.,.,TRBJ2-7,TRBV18,CASSPLAGDYEQYF
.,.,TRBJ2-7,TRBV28,CASSFRGLGYEQYF
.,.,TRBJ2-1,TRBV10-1,CASAANLPYNEQFF
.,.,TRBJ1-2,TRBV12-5,CVPSRGASFNYGYTF
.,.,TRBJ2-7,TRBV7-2,CASSLRITPYEQYF
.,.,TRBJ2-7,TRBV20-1,CSARLPYEQYF
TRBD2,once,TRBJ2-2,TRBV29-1,CSVEERENTGELFF
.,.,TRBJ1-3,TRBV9,CASSVDYFSGNTIYF
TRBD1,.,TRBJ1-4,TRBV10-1,CASRDSHNEKLFF
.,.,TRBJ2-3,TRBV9,CASSDGEPQYF
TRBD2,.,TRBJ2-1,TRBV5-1,CASSLGLAGANNEQFF
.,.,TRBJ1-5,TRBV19,CASSYQDDQPQHF
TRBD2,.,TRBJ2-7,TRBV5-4,CASSLASSGTYEQYF
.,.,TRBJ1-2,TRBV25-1,CASSEPTVNYGYTF
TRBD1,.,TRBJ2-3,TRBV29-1,CSVDDPGQVTDTQYF
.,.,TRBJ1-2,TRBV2,CASSGQTNYGYTF
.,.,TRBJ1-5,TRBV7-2,CASSLEQGWDQPQHF
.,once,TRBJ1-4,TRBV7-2,CASREGNEKLFF
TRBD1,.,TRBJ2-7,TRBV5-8,CASSPETGRYPFEQYF
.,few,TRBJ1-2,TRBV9,CPLSDYGYTF
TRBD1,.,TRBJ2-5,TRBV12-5,CASGSTHVGAGGRQETQYF
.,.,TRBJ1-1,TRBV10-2,CASSEGGEAFF
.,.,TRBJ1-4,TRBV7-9,CASSRWTGESEKLFF
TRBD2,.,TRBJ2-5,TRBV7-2,CASSPDGSGRGETQYF
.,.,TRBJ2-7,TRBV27,CASSRGGVLSSYEQYF
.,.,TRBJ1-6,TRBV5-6,CASSLTGGPSNSPLHF